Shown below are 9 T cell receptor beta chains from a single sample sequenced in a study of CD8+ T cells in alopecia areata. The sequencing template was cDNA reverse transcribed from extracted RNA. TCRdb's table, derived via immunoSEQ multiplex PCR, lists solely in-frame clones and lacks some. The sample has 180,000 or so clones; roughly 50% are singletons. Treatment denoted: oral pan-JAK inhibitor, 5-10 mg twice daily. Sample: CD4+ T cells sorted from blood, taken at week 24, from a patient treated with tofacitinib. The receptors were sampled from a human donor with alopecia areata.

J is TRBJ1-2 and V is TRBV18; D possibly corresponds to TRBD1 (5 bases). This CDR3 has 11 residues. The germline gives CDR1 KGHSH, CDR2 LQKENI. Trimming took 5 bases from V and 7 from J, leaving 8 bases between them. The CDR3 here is CASSSGIGYTF. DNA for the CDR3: TGTGCCAGCTCATCAGGGATTGGCTACACCTTC. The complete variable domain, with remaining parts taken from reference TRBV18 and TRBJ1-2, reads NAGVMQNPRHLVRRRGQEARLRCSPMKGHSHVYWYRQLPEEGLKFMVYLQKENIIDESGMPKERFSAEFPKEGPSILRIQQVVRGDSAAYFCASSSGIGYTFGSGTRLTVV.

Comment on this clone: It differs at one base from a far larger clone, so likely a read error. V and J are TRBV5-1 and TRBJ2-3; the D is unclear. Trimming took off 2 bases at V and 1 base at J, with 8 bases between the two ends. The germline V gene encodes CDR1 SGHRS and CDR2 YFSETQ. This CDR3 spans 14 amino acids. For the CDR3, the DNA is TGCGCCAGCAGCTTCTTGGACGGCACAGATACGCAGTATTTT. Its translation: CASSFLDGTDTQYF.

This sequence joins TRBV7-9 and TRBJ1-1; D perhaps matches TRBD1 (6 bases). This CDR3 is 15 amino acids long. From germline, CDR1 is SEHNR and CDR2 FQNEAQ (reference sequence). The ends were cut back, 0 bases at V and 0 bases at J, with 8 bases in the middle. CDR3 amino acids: CASSLANRVNTEAFF. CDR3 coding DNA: TGTGCCAGCAGCTTAGCGAACAGGGTGAACACTGAAGCTTTCTTT.

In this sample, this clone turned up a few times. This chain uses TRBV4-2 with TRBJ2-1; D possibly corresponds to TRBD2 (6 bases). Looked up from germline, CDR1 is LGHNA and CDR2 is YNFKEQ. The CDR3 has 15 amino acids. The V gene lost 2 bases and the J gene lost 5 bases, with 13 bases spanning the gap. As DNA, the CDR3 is TGTGCCAGCAGCCAATCGCCTAGCGAAGACAATGAGCAGTTCTTC. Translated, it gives CASSQSPSEDNEQFF.

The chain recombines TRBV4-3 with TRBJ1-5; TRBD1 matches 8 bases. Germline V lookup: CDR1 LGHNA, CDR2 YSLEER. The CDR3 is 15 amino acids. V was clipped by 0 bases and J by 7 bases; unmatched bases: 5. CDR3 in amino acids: CASSQDAGGRQPQHF. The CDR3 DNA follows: TGCGCCAGCAGCCAAGACGCAGGGGGCCGGCAGCCCCAGCATTTT.

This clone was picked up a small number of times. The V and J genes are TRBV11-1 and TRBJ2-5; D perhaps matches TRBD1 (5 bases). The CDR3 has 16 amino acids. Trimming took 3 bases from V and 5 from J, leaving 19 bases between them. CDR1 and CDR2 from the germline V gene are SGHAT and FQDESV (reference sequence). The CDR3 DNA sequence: TGTGCCAGCAGCTTTAAATTAGGGGCACCGAGGGAGACCCAGTACTTC. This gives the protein CASSFKLGAPRETQYF. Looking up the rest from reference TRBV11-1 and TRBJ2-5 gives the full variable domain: EAEVAQSPRYKITEKSQAVAFWCDPISGHATLYWYRQILGQGPELLVQFQDESVVDDSQLPKDRFSAERLKGVDSTLKIQPAELGDSAMYLCASSFKLGAPRETQYFGPGTRLLVL.

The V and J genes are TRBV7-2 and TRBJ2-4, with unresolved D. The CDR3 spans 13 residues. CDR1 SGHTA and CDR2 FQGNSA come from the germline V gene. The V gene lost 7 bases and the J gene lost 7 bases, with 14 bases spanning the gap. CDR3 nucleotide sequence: TGTGCCAGCACCGCTGGGCGTGGGAACATTCAGTACTTC. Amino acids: CASTAGRGNIQYF.

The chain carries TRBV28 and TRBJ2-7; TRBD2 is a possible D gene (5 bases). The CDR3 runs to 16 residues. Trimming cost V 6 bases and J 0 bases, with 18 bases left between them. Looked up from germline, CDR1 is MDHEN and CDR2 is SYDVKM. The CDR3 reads CASSPIARESSYEQYF. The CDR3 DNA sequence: TGTGCCAGCAGCCCCATTGCGAGGGAGAGCTCCTACGAGCAGTACTTC.

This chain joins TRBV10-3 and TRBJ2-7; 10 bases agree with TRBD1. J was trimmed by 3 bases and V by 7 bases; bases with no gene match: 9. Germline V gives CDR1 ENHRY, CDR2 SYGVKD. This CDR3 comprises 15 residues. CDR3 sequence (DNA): TGTGCCATCATGGGGGGACAGGGGCTGTACTACGAGCAGTACTTC. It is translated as CAIMGGQGLYYEQYF.